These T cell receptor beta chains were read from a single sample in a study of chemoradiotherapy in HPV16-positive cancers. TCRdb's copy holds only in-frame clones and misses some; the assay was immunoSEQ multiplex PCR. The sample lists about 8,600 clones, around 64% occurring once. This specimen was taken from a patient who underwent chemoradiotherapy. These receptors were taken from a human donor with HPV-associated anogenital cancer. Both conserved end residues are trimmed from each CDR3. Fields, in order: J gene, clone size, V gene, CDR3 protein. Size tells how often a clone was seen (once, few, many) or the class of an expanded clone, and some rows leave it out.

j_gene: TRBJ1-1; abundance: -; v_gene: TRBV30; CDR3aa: AWSVLSEAF
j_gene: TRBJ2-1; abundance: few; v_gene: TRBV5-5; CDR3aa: ASRYIQGWDEQF
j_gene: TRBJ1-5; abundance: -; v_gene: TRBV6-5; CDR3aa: ASSYSIGDHPQH
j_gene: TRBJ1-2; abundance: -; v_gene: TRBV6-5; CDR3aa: ASSRGANYGYT
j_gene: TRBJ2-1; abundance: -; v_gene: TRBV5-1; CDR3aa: ASSLSIEQF
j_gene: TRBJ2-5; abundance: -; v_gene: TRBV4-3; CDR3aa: ASSHGLIEETQY
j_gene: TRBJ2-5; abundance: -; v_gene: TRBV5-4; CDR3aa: ASSSPGSEGQY
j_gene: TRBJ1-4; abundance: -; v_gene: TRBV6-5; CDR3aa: ASSYGSGRDEKLF
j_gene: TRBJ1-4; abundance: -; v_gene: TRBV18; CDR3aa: ASSPWAQGTTNEKLF
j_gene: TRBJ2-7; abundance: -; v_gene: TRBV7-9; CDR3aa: ASSTQDGSSYEQY
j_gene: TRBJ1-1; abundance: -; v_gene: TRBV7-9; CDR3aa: ASSLENREAF
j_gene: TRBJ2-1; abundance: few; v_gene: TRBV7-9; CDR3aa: ASSLDTRYNEQF
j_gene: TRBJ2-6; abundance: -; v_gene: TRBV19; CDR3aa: ASSWIAVSLNSGANVLT
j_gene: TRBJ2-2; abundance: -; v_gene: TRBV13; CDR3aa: ASSLTGESGELF
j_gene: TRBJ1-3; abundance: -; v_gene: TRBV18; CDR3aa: ASSPKTDSGNTIY
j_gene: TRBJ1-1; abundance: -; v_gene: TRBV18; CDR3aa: ASSYLGSNTEAF
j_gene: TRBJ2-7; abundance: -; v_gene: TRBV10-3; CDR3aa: ASKPPGDGYEQY
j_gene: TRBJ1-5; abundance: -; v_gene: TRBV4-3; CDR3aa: ASSQELVNQPQH
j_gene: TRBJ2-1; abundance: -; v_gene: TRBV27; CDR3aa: ASSFRRNPGSVNEQF
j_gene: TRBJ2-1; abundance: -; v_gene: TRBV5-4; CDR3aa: ASRSGGGGSYNEQF
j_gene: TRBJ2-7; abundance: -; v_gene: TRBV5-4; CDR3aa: ASRGTFPPYEQY
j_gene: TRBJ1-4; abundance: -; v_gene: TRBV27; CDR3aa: ASSFGPPQEKLF
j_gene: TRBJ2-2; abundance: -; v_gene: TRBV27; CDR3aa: ASSFGNTGELF
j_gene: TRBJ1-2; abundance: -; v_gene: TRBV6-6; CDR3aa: ASEGNYGYT
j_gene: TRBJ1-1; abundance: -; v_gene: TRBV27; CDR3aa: ASHHDRGNTEAF
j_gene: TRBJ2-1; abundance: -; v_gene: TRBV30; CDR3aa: AWSATVLGNEQF
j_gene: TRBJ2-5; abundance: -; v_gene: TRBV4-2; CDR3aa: ASSQDLETQY
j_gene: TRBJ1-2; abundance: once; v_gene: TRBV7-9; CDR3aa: ASSPATDGYT
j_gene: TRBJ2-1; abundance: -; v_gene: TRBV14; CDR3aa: ASSPRTSSYNEQF
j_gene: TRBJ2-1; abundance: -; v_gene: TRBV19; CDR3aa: ASTQGTYNEQF
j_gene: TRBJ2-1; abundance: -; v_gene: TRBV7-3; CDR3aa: ASSLRGGPPGNEQF
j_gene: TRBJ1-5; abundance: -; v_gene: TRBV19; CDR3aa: ASSLMDRDVQPQH
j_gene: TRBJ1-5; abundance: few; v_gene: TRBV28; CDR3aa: ASSSSGTGYQPQH
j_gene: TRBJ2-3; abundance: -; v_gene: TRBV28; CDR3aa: ASSLVGTDQSTQY
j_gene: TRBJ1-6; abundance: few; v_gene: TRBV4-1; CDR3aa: ASSQRTDYNSPLH
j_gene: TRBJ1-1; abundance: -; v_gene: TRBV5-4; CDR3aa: ASSFGQNQNTEAF
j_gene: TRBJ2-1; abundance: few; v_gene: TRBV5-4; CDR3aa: ASSPRNNNEQF
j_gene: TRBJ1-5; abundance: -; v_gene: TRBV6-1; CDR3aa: ASSEPAHSGQPQH
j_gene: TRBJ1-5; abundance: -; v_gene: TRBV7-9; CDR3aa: ASSLAGGTAPQH
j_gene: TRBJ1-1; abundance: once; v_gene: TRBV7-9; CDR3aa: ASSLNRQRNTEAF
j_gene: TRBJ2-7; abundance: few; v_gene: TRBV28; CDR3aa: ASSFLLHEQY
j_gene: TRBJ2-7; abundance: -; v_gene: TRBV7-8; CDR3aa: ASSADRLSYEQY
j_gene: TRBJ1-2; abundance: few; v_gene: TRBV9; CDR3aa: ASSVRPDVYGYT
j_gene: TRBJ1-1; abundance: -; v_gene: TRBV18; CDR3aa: ASSPAGTGGTEAF
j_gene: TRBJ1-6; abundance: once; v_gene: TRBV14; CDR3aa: ASSPNRDSPLH
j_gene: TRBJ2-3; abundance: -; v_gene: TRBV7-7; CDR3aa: ASSPGRGNSDTQY
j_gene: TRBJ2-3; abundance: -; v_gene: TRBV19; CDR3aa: ASSPQGMGTDTQY
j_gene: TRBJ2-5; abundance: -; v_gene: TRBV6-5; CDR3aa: ASRRLAGGETQY
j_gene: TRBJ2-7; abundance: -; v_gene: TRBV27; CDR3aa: ASSSTGNEQY
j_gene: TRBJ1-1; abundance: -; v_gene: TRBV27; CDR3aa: ASSYQGPNTEAF
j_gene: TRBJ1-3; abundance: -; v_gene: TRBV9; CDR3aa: ASSVERQSGGSGNTIY
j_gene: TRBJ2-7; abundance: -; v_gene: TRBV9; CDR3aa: ASSGGPSSYEQY
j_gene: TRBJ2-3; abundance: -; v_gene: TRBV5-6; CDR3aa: ASSPPRGWGDTQY
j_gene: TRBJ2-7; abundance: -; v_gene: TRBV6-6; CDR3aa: ASRSLAAPYEQY
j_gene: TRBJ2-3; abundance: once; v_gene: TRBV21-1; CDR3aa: ASSNGGARTDTQY
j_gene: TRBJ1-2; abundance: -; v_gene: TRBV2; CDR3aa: ASRRESNYGYT